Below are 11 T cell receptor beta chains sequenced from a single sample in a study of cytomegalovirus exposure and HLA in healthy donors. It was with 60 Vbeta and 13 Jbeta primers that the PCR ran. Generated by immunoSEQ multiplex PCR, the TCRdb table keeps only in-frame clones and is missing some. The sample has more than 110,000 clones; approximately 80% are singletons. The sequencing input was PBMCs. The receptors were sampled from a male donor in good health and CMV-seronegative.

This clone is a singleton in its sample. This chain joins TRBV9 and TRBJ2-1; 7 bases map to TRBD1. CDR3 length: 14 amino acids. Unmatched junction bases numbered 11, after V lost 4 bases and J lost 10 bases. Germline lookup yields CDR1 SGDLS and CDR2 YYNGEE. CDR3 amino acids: CASSPGDRVREQFF. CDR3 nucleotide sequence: TGTGCCAGCAGCCCCGGCGACAGGGTGAGGGAGCAGTTCTTC.

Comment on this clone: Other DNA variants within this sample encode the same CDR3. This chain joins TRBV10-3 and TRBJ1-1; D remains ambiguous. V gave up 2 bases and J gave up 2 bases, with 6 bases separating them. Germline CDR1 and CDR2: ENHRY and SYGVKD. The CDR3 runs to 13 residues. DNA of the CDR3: TGTGCCATCAGTGAGGAGGGAAACACTGAAGCTTTCTTT. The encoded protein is CAISEEGNTEAFF.

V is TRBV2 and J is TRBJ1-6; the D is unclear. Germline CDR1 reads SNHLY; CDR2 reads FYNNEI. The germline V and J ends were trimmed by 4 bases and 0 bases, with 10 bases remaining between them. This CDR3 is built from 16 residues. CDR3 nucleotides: TGTGCCAGCAGTGGATGGTACAACTCCTATAATTCACCCCTCCACTTT. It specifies CASSGWYNSYNSPLHF.

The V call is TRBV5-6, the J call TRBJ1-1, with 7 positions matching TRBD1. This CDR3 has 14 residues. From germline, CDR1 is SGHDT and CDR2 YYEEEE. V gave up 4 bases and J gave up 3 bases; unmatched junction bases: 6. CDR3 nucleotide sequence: TGTGCCAGCAGCCCGGGACAGTTTTACACTGAAGCTTTCTTT. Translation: CASSPGQFYTEAFF.

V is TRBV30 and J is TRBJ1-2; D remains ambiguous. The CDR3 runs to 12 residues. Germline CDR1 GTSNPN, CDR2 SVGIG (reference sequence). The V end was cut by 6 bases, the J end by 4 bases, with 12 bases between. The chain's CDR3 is CACFKQPYGYTF. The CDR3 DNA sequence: TGTGCCTGCTTCAAACAGCCCTATGGCTACACCTTC.

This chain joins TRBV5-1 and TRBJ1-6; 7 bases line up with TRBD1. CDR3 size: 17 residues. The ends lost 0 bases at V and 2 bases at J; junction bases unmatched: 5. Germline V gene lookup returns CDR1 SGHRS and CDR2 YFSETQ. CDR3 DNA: TGCGCCAGCAGCTTGGAGGGGACAGCTACCTATAATTCACCCCTCCACTTT. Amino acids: CASSLEGTATYNSPLHF.

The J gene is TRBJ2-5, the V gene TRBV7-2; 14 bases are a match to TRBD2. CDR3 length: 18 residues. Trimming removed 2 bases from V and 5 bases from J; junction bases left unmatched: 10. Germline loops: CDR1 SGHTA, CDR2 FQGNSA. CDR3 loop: CASSLIRGLAGGGETQYF. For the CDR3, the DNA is TGTGCCAGCAGCTTAATACGTGGACTAGCGGGGGGTGGGGAGACCCAGTACTTC.

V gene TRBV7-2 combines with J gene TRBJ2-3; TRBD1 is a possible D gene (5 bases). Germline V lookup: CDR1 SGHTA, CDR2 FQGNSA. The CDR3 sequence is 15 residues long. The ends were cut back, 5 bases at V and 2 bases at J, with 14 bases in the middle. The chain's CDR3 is CASSIGAGLTDTQYF. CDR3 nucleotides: TGTGCCAGCAGCATAGGGGCAGGGCTCACAGATACGCAGTATTTT.

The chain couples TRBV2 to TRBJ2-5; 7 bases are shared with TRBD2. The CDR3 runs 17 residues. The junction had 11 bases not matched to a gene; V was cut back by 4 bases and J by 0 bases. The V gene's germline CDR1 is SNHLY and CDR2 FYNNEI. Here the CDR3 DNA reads TGTGCCAGCAGTGTTGATGATTGGGGGGGGAACCAAGAGACCCAGTACTTC. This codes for CASSVDDWGGNQETQYF.

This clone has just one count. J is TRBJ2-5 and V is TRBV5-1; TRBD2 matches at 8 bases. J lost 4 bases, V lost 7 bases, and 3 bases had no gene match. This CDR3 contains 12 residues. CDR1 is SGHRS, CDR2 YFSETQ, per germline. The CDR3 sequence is CASRGGRETQYF. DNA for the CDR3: TGCGCCAGCCGGGGGGGCAGAGAGACCCAGTACTTC.

In DNA form, the CDR3 reads TGCGCCAGCAGCTCATCCACTCTGGGAGGGGATGGTGAGGACACTGAAGCTTTCTTT. Its protein is CASSSSTLGGDGEDTEAFF. The V and J genes are TRBV5-1 and TRBJ1-1, with D tentatively TRBD1 (5 bases). With 3 bases removed from V and 3 bases from J, the gap between germline ends came to 27 bases. This CDR3 region has 19 residues. Germline V lookup: CDR1 SGHRS, CDR2 YFSETQ. Filled out from reference TRBV5-1 and TRBJ1-1, the complete variable domain reads KAGVTQTPRYLIKTRGQQVTLSCSPISGHRSVSWYQQTPGQGLQFLFEYFSETQRNKGNFPGRFSGRQFSNSRSEMNVSTLELGDSALYLCASSSSTLGGDGEDTEAFFGQGTRLTVV.